This T cell receptor beta chain emerged from a study of shared clonotypes between healthy human individuals. As concerns this clone: Its antigen remains unknown.

The CDR3 sequence is 14 residues long. V was shortened by 5 bases and J by 1 base, with 11 bases between the two germline ends. Germline lookup yields CDR1 MNHEY and CDR2 SVGAGI. Points from the study as a whole: Memory subsets generally showed smaller estimated richness than naive subsets did. Relative to clonotypes present in all four donors, those not shared had lower generation probabilities. Only blood samples were collected, and tissue repertoires likely differ.

Assay used: immunoSEQ multiplex PCR; TCRdb lists only in-frame clones, some missing. The data contain 150,000 to 200,000 clones, 90% to 95% of them singletons. The investigators split CD4+ cells into a CD45RA+ naive subset and a CD45RA-negative memory subset. Material for sequencing was naive CD4+ T cells sorted from blood. Indicated subset: CD45RA+ positively selected. The V call is TRBV6-5, the J call TRBJ1-2; tentative D call: TRBD1 (5 bases). The source of this sequence is a woman in her 30s in good health. The CDR3 protein is CASSPGTVNYGYTF. The CDR3 nucleotides are TGTGCCAGCAGTCCCGGGACGGTTAACTATGGCTACACCTTC.